Sequencing of this T cell receptor beta chain was carried out in a study of chemoradiotherapy in HPV16-positive cancers. At the level of the study: A couple of HPV16-positive patients' cells yielded candidate HPV-specific clones and common motifs.

Method: immunoSEQ multiplex PCR; TCRdb's copy keeps in-frame clones and lacks some. In the table there are 1,000 to 1,500 clones, over 80% of which are singletons. Over chemoradiotherapy, repertoires were sampled more than once. This clone was recorded only once. Its antigen is as yet unknown. Study conclusions and caveats: Candidate HPV-specific clones and E7-related TCR motifs grew in tumor during treatment.

Germline V gene sequence: CDR1 MNHNS, CDR2 SASEGT. Deletions cut 10 bases from V and 5 bases from J, with 12 bases between. The CDR3 has 11 amino acids. The rearrangement links TRBV6-1 to TRBJ2-7; D is perhaps TRBD1 or TRBD2 (7 bases each). The sequence came from a human donor with HPV-associated anogenital cancer. Sequenced material: tumor tissue, taken from a patient who underwent chemoradiotherapy. The CDR3, as DNA: TGTGCCATCAGGGGGGGTCACGAGCAGTACTTC. Its translation is CAIRGGHEQYF.